This T cell receptor (beta chain) originates from a study of blood T cell repertoires in COVID-19. For the study at large: Acute and convalescent COVID-19 samples came from the United States, Italy and Spain. PBMCs, B-cell-depleted T cells, or T cells were the source of the cDNA or gDNA that made up the material.

Repertoires were generated with immunoSEQ multiplex PCR, while TCRdb's copy carries only in-frame clones and drops some. This sample has roughly 67,000 clones, with 75% to 85% found just once. There are 15 residues in the CDR3. V lost 7 bases, J lost 0 bases, and 4 bases stayed unmatched. From germline, CDR1 is MNHEY and CDR2 SVGAGI. V usage is TRBV6-5 and J usage is TRBJ1-5; 9 nucleotides line up with TRBD1. Specimen: peripheral blood. The receptor's source is a man in his forties or fifties with acute or convalescent COVID-19. CDR3 in amino acids: CASTATGGSNQPQHF. The CDR3 DNA sequence: TGTGCCAGCACCGCGACAGGGGGTAGCAATCAGCCCCAGCATTTT.